A selection of T cell receptor beta chains follows, all from one sample in a study of read filtering for tumor transcriptome and immune sequencing. TCRdb fed the reads into MiXCR, producing one record per CDR3 protein. The sample has roughly 82,000 distinct CDR3 sequences; 10% to 15% are singletons. The sample taken for sequencing was a population of CD138-negative cells sorted from bone marrow. The receptors shown here come from a donor older than 35 with multiple myeloma. The conserved cysteine and the conserved F or W are not part of the CDR3 here.

>TRBV7-9|TRBJ2-3
ASSSTRPTDTQY
>TRBV7-3|TRBJ2-1
ASSPLNPGSPYNEQF
>TRBV28|TRBJ1-1
ASTWDGYEAF
>TRBV18|TRBJ1-4
ASSPTGSEKLF
>TRBV19|TRBJ2-1
ASSIKSGAYNEQF
>TRBV6-6|TRBJ2-7
ASRKGMPYEQY
>TRBV10-3|TRBJ2-4
AISSTGGAGNIQY
>TRBV29-1|TRBJ2-3
SVDPVPGADTQY
>TRBV5-1|TRBJ1-1
ASSLEGTAEAF
>TRBV7-9|TRBJ2-1
ASSLAGMSYNEQF
>TRBV28|TRBJ1-2
ASSFYSNYGYT
>TRBV3-1|TRBJ2-3
ASSRTSGSADTQY
>TRBV5-1|TRBJ2-5
ASSLENRGVETQY
>TRBV7-6|TRBJ2-2
ASSLNQGYTGELF
>TRBV5-1|TRBJ2-1
ASSLEHQHNEQF
>TRBV5-1|TRBJ2-7
ASSLGTVSYEQY
>TRBV30|TRBJ1-1
AWAPGGTEAF